Below, one T cell receptor beta chain is given with its context. Its cognate antigen is unknown. The PCR contained 60 Vbeta and 13 Jbeta primers. Per the study methods: The count from a later analysis was 79 million or so unique TCR beta chains, some 9.9 million of them shared. Profiling relied on immunoSEQ multiplex PCR, and the TCRdb table lists in-frame clones only, not all of them. The D gene and trimming were derived from the DNA, and the V and J assignments and clone size from that table. This sample has around 170,000 clones, with over 75% found just once. CDR1 is LGHNA and CDR2 is YSLEER in the germline V gene. The J segment lost 2 bases and the V segment lost 4 bases, leaving 2 bases of the junction unmatched. This CDR3 contains 15 residues. This entry belongs to a study of cytomegalovirus exposure and HLA in healthy donors. Notes on the study in general: In vitro checks showed that a few CMV-associated chains really do target CMV antigens.

The receptor comes from a man aged 35 to 55 in good health and CMV-seropositive. The sequenced sample was PBMCs. This chain connects TRBV4-3 to TRBJ2-6, with 7 positions matching TRBD1. The CDR3: CASSPGGAGANVLTF. The CDR3 coding sequence is TGCGCCAGCAGCCCAGGGGGTGCTGGGGCCAACGTCCTGACTTTC.